This T cell receptor (beta chain) stems from a study of blood T cell repertoires in COVID-19. Study in general: Nucleic acid was either cDNA or gDNA, and it came from T cells, B-cell-depleted T cells, or PBMCs.

Enrolled through a virtual design, the participants were between roughly 18 and 100 years of age and came from 24 US areas. Participants were placed into cohorts based on the clinical history they reported. Exposed participants came across a COVID-19 case within 2 weeks before study entry. With 6 bases removed from V and 4 bases from J, the gap between germline ends came to 13 bases. The CDR3 spans 14 residues. Germline V CDR1 and CDR2: MNHEY, SVGAGI. TCRdb keeps only in-frame clones here, not all; method: immunoSEQ multiplex PCR. Among 150,000 or so clones listed, less than 90% were seen once. This receptor was obtained from a woman aged 50 to 60 who had been exposed to COVID-19. V gene TRBV6-5 combines with J gene TRBJ2-1, with a tentative D call TRBD2 (6 bases). Material: PBMCs or T cells enriched from blood (not recorded which). The CDR3 nucleotides read TGTGCCAGCAGGGGAGGAGTAGAATACAATGAGCAGTTCTTC. This translates into CASRGGVEYNEQFF.